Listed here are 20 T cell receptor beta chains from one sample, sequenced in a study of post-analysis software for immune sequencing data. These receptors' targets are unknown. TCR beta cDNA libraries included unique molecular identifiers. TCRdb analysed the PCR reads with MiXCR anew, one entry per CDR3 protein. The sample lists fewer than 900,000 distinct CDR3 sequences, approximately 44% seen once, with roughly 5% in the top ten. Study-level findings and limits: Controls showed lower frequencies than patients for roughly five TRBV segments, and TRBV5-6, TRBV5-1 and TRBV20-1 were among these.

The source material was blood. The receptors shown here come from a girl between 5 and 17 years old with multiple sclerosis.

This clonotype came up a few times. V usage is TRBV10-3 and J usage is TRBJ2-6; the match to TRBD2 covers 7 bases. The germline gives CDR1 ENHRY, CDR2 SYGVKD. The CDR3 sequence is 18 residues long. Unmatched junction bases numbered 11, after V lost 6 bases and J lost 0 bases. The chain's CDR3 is CAISPTGGRSSGANVLTF. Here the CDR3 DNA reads TGTGCCATCAGCCCTACGGGCGGGAGAAGCTCTGGGGCCAACGTCCTGACTTTC.

The CDR3 here is CASSPRRAPQETQYF. Here the CDR3 DNA reads TGTGCCAGCAGCCCCCGGAGGGCCCCCCAAGAGACCCAGTACTTC. This rearrangement joins TRBV11-3 to TRBJ2-5; a possible D gene is TRBD2 (6 bases). The V end was cut by 5 bases, the J end by 1 base, with 14 bases between. CDR1 SGHNT and CDR2 YENEEA come from the germline V gene. This CDR3 region has 15 residues. Drawing the rest from reference TRBV11-3 and TRBJ2-5, the complete variable domain is EAGVVQSPRYKIIEKKQPVAFWCNPISGHNTLYWYLQNLGQGPELLIRYENEEAVDDSQLPKDRFSAERLKGVDSTLKIQPAELGDSAVYLCASSPRRAPQETQYFGPGTRLLVL.

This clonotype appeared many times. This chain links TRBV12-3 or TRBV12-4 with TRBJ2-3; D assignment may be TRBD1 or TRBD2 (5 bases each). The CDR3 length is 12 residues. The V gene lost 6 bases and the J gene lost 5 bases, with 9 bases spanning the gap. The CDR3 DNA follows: TGTGCCAGCAGCTTGGGGGTAGATACGCAGTATTTT. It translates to CASSLGVDTQYF.

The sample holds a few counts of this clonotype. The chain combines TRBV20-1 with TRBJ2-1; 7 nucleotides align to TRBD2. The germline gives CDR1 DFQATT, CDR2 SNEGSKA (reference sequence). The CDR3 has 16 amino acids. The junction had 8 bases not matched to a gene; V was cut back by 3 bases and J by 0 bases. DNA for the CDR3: TGCAGTGCTAGTGGGGTTAGCGGGCGCTCCTACAATGAGCAGTTCTTC. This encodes CSASGVSGRSYNEQFF.

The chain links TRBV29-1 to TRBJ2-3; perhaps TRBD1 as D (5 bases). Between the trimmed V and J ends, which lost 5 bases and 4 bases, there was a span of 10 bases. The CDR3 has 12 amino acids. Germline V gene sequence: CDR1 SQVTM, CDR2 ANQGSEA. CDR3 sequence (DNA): TGCAGCGTTACCCAAGGGGCAGATACGCAGTATTTT. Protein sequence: CSVTQGADTQYF.

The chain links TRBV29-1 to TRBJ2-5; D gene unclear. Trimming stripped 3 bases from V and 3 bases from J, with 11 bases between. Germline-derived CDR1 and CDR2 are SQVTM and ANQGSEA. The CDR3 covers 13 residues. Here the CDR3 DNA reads TGCAGCGTTGAGCTCCCACGGGAAGAGACCCAGTACTTC. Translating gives CSVELPREETQYF.

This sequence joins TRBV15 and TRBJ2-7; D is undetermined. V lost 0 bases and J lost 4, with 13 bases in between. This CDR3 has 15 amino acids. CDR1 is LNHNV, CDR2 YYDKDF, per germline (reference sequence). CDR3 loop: CATSRDGGRTYEQYF. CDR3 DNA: TGTGCCACCAGCAGAGATGGCGGCCGTACTTACGAGCAGTACTTC.

CDR3 in amino acids: CASSPDRERETQYF. DNA for the CDR3: TGTGCCAGCAGCCCGGACAGGGAACGGGAGACCCAGTACTTC. This chain joins TRBV14 and TRBJ2-7, with 8 bases matching TRBD1. The J call is in doubt because the DNA end fits TRBJ2-5 better. This CDR3 comprises 14 residues. Germline V gene data show CDR1 as SGHDN and CDR2 as FVKESK.

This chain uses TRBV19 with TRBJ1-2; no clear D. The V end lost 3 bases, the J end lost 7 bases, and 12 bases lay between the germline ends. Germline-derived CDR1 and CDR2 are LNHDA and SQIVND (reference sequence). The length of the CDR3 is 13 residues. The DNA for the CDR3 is TGTGCCAGTAGTATCGCCACGGACCGTGGCTACACCTTC. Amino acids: CASSIATDRGYTF.

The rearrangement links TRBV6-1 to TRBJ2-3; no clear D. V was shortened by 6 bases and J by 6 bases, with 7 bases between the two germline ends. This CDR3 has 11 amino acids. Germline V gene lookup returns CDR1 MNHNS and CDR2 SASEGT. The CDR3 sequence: CASSWVDTQYF. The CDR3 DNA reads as TGTGCCAGCAGCTGGGTTGATACGCAGTATTTT.

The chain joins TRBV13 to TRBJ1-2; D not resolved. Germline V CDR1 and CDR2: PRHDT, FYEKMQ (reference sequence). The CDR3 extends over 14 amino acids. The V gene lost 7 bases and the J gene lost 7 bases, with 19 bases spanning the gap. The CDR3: CASTFLGPTSGYTF. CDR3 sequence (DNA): TGTGCCAGCACCTTCTTGGGCCCGACGAGTGGCTACACCTTC.

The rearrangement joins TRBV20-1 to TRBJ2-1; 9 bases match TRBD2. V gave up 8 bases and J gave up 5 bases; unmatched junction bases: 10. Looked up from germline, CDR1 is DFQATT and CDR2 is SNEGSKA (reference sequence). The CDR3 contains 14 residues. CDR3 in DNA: TGCAGTACTACCCAGCGGGAGGCCAACAATGAGCAGTTCTTC. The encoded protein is CSTTQREANNEQFF.

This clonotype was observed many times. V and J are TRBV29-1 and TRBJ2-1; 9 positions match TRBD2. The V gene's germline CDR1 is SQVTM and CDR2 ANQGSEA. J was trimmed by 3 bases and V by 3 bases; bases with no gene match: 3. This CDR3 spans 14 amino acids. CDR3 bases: TGCAGCGTTGAGTCTAGCGGGGTCTACAATGAGCAGTTCTTC. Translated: CSVESSGVYNEQFF.

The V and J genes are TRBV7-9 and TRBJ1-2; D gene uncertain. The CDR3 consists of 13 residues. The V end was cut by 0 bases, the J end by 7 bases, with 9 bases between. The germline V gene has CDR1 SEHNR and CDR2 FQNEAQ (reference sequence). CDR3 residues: CASSLASGFGYTF. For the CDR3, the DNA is TGTGCCAGCAGCTTAGCGAGCGGGTTTGGCTACACCTTC.

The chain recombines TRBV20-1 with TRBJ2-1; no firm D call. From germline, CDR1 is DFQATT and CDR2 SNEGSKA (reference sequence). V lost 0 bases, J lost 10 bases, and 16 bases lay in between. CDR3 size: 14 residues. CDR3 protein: CSARDHDLRREQFF. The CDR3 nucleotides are TGCAGTGCTAGAGACCATGACCTCCGACGGGAGCAGTTCTTC.

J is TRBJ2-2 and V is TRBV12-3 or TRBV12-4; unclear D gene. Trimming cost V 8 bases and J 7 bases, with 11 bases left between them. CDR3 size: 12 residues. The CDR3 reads CASQSGFGELFF. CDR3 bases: TGTGCCAGCCAAAGTGGATTCGGGGAGCTGTTTTTT.

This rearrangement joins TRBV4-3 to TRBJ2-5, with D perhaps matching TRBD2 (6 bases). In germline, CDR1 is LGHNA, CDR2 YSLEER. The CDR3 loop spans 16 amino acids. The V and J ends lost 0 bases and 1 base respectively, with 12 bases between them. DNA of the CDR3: TGCGCCAGCAGCCAAGACGGGAGCCCCACCCAAGAGACCCAGTACTTC. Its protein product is CASSQDGSPTQETQYF.

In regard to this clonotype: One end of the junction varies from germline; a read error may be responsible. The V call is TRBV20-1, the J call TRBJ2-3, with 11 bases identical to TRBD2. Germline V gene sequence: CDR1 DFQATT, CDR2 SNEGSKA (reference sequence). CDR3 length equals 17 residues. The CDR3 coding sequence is TGCAGTGCTGGCACTAGCGGGAGCGCCTATGGCACAGATACGCGGTATTTT. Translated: CSAGTSGSAYGTDTRYF.

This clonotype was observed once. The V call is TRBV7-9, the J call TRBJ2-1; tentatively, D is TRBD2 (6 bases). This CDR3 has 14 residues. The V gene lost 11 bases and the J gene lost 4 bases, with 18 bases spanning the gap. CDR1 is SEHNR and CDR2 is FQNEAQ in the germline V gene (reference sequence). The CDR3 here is CAVGRERRYNEQFF. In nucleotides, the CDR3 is TGTGCCGTTGGACGGGAGCGAAGGTACAATGAGCAGTTCTTC.

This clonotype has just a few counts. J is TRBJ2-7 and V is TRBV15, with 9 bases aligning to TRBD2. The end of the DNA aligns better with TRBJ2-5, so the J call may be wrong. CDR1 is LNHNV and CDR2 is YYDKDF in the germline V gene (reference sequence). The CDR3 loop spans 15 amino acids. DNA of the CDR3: TGTGCCACCAGCAGAGATCGGCGGGAGGGGAAGACCCAGTACTTC. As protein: CATSRDRREGKTQYF.